A single sample is the source of the 4 T cell receptor beta chains below, sequenced in a study of Tregs in tolerant kidney transplant recipients. This table comes from immunoSEQ multiplex PCR, and its TCRdb copy is limited to in-frame clones, with some not included. The sample shows tens of thousands of clones, about 90% of them seen only once. Material: Tregs from blood. These receptors were obtained from a human donor in good health.

V gene TRBV7-9 combines with J gene TRBJ2-7, with no clear D. Deletions cut 5 bases from V and 1 base from J, with 12 bases between. The CDR3 runs to 14 residues. Per germline, CDR1 SEHNR and CDR2 FQNEAQ (reference sequence). The CDR3 region is CASSLRRDSYEQYF. The CDR3 coding sequence is TGTGCCAGCAGCCTCAGGAGAGATTCCTACGAGCAGTACTTC.

The chain employs TRBV6-1 and TRBJ1-1, with D possibly matching TRBD1 (5 bases). The CDR3 length is 15 residues. V lost 5 bases and J lost 1, with 14 bases in between. Per germline, CDR1 MNHNS and CDR2 SASEGT. As DNA, the CDR3 is TGTGCCAGCAGTAGCTTTCGACAGACGAACACTGAAGCTTTCTTT. It codes for CASSSFRQTNTEAFF.

This chain joins TRBV5-1 and TRBJ1-1; a possible D gene is TRBD1 (5 bases). The CDR3 length is 16 residues. Trimming stripped 0 bases from V and 6 bases from J, with 18 bases between. Germline CDR1 SGHRS, CDR2 YFSETQ. CDR3 region: CASSLALRAGDAEAFF. The CDR3 region has the DNA TGCGCCAGCAGCTTGGCCTTGAGGGCGGGGGACGCTGAAGCTTTCTTT.

This sequence joins TRBV6-5 and TRBJ2-7; the D gene could be TRBD1 or TRBD2 (6 bases each). The germline V gene has CDR1 MNHEY and CDR2 SVGAGI. Deletions cut 6 bases from V and 6 bases from J, with 18 bases between. The CDR3 runs 14 residues. CDR3 sequence: CASRSGPGAGEQYF. In DNA form, the CDR3 reads TGTGCCAGCAGGAGTGGTCCGGGGGCTGGCGAGCAGTACTTC.